This T cell receptor (beta chain) was identified in a study of shared clonotypes between healthy human individuals (TCRdb year 2020). Concerning the study at large: Two women and a few men aged 18 to 49 years were included in the cohort. For each donor, CD4 naive and CD4 memory were each run on three plates, CD8 naive on two plates, and CD8 memory on one plate. To estimate repertoire size and how much clonotypes are shared between individuals, the study performed deep sequencing of blood TCR repertoires from roughly five healthy adults. To increase sequencing depth and limit assay-specific biases, TCR repertoire library preparation and sequencing were carried out by different laboratories using diverse techniques. Each donor's leukapheresis produced roughly between about 0.8 and 10 billion PBMCs.

TCR CDR3 regions were amplified from genomic DNA by multiplex PCR using the deep immunoSEQ assay. For each cell subset, the extracted genomic DNA was distributed evenly across all wells of several immunoSEQ 96-well plates, and each plate served as one replicate. For sorted subsets, each replicate PCR was loaded with 150 to 250 ng genomic DNA, equivalent to some 27,000 T cell genomes. Purified libraries were measured with a Qubit 3.0 fluorometer, size-checked on a Bioanalyzer 2100, and measured again with the KAPA Library Quantification kit. Each immunoSEQ 96-well plate was sequenced on its own single-read 150-cycle Illumina NextSeq 550 flow cell. The authors' analysis ran thus. Because the immunoSEQ output included only junctional sequences and no quality scores, the filtering could not be the same as the filtering used for full-length reads. To assign V/J genes and CDR3, sequences were annotated using PyIR, a Python wrapper for IgBLAST v1.9, with IMGT germline references. Any read was removed if the V/J assignment was weak (E-value above 1e-6), the CDR3 was missing, or the read contained stop codons, out-of-frame junctions, or ambiguous translated residues. V3J clonotypes were defined as sequences sharing an identical inferred V gene, J gene, and CDR3 amino acid sequence. Percentage overlap between repertoires was computed as shared unique clonotypes divided by the size of the smaller repertoire. Richness of each repertoire was evaluated using RTK rarefaction, the Chao1 estimator, and Recon v2.1 estimates of unobserved clonotypes. Generation probabilities were computed with OLGA for all TCRbeta clonotypes obtained by the gDNA method from several donors. TCRdb holds this immuneACCESS table with in-frame rearrangements only. Some clones are missing; in checked studies, unresolved V genes explain under half, and the rest has no known cause. V and J calls plus clone size are reproduced from that table; the DNA served to infer D and trimming. The sample table contains about 1 million clones; only one count was recorded for around 76% of them. The ten largest clones add up to 1.4% of the sample.

The study at large found these results: Clonotypes shared by all four sorted-subset donors showed higher generation probabilities than non-shared clonotypes. Incomplete sequencing was indicated by rarefaction of sorted-subset datasets, despite the large sequencing depth. Only blood was sampled, and tissue TCR repertoires likely differ from those in blood. Because the study included only a small number of donors, the genetic and exposure-history diversity represented was limited. Pairwise subsampling led to the expectation that sequencing depth would affect the degree of clonotype sharing among donors. Naive subsets generally had larger estimated clonotype richness than memory subsets did. When four donors were compared, the shared fraction of clonotypes was roughly 5% for naive CD4, roughly 3.3% for naive CD8, 2% to 2.5% for memory CD4, and 0.35% to 0.4% for memory CD8.

The V end gives up 3 bases and the J end 7 bases, leaving 7 bases in the junction not matched to a gene. The germline V gene encodes CDR1 SGHNT and CDR2 YENEEA. The CDR3 goes from the cysteine to the phenylalanine over 15 residues. Only the CDR3 region is kept as DNA, spanning 45 bases read in frame from base 1. A remark on this clone: The specificity of this receptor is unknown. Qualities for individual bases were not recorded, and no much larger clone is one base off.

Healthy HIV-negative adults with no recently reported acute infections or vaccinations were included as donors. Every donor was a Caucasian adult living in Nashville, Tennessee, USA. CD4+ T cells were enriched by magnetic negative selection; naive cells were then positively selected on CD45RA, and the negative fraction formed the memory subset. After blood collection by leukapheresis, PBMCs were isolated using Ficoll-Histopaque density gradient centrifugation and then cryopreserved in the vapor phase of liquid nitrogen. Purity and quantity of every magnetically sorted T cell population were checked by analytical flow cytometry. Genomic DNA was isolated from each sorted fraction and quantified by UV absorbance on a Nanodrop 2000c.

Sequenced input: memory CD4+ T cells sorted from blood. What this sample's cell subset or site label stands for: CD45RA-negative fraction. The chain couples TRBV11-3 to TRBJ2-1, with 9 bases aligning to TRBD2. The receptor comes from a man aged 18 to 29 in good health. The DNA sequence is TGTGCCAGCAGCTTGTCTGGCGGGAGGGGTAATGAGCAGTTCTTC. Its translation reads: CASSLSGGRGNEQFF.